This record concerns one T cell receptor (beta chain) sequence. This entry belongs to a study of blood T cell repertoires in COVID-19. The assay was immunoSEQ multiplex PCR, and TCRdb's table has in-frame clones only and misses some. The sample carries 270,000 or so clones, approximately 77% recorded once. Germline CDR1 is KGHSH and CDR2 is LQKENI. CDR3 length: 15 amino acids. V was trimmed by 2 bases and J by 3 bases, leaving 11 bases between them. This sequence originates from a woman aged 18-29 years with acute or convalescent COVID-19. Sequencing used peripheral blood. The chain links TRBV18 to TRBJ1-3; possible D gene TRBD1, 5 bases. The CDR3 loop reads CASSPKGAYGNTIYF. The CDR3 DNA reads TGTGCCAGCTCACCAAAAGGGGCGTATGGAAACACCATATATTTT.